This T cell receptor (beta chain) was found in a study of blood T cell repertoires in COVID-19. Overall study: Italy, Spain and the United States were the sources of the convalescent and acute COVID-19 samples. T cells, B-cell-depleted T cells, or PBMCs supplied cDNA or gDNA.

During active infection, Seattle patients enrolled and were then monitored through disease. Methods used by the authors: How many nucleated cells were present was estimated from reference gene primer amplification. Sequencing was performed with immunoSEQ multiplex PCR; in TCRdb, only in-frame clones are kept and a portion is missing. The V and J calls and the clone size are those of that table, but D and trimming were determined from the DNA. Of approximately 200,000 clones in the sample, less than 95% were seen once. CDR1 and CDR2 from the germline V gene are SGHNT and YENEEA. The CDR3 totals 16 residues. V dropped 6 bases and J dropped 8 bases, with 25 bases sitting between them.

This TCR came from a young man with COVID-19, enrolled during active disease. Sequencing used peripheral blood. The V call is TRBV11-3, the J call TRBJ1-2; no reliable D call. CDR3 sequence (DNA): TGTGCCAGCAGTCGCGGTGGAAGATTAAGTGAGTCCGGCTACACCTTC. Protein sequence: CASSRGGRLSESGYTF.